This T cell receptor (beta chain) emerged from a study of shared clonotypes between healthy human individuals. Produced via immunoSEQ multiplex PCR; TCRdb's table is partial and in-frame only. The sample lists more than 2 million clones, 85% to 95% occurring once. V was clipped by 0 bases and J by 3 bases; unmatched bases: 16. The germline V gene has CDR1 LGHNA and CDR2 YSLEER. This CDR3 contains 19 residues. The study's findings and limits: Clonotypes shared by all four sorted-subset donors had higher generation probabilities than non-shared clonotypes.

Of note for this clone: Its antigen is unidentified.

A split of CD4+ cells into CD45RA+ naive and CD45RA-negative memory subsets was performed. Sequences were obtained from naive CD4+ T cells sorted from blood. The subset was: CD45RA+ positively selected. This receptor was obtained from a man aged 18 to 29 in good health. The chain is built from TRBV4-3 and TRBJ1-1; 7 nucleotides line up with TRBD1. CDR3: CASSQDPGYRGVIDTEAFF. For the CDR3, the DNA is TGCGCCAGCAGCCAAGATCCTGGGTACAGGGGCGTAATCGACACTGAAGCTTTCTTT.